Listed below are T cell receptor beta chains from one sample, sequenced in a study of T cells in Graves' hyperthyroidism and ophthalmopathy. TCRdb reprocessed the multiplex PCR reads with MiXCR, giving one entry per CDR3 protein. The data contain about 320,000 distinct CDR3 sequences, approximately 17% of them singletons. The sample comprised blood. The receptors come from a man aged 25 to 45 with Graves' hyperthyroidism. The conserved cysteine and the conserved F or W are not part of the CDR3 here. Fields, in order: J gene, D gene, CDR3 length, V gene, CDR3 protein. The D gene is left open where the match is weak.

TRBJ2-2 | TRBD2 | 15 | TRBV20-1 | SARGSGGTSETGELF
TRBJ2-7 | NA | 12 | TRBV6-5 | ASSYFRDAREQY
TRBJ1-1 | TRBD1 | 12 | TRBV19 | AGSTLTGGTETF
TRBJ1-2 | NA | 10 | TRBV6-1 | ASSSGTYGYT
TRBJ2-5 | TRBD2 | 13 | TRBV19 | ASSGTSGVRETQY
TRBJ2-3 | NA | 11 | TRBV5-6 | ASSLVQGGTQY
TRBJ1-3 | NA | 14 | TRBV13 | ASSQTQHYSGNTIY
TRBJ2-7 | TRBD1 | 13 | TRBV20-1 | SARDLGTGRREQY
TRBJ2-1 | NA | 12 | TRBV29-1 | SVPRLGGYNEQF
TRBJ2-2 | TRBD1 | 10 | TRBV30 | ACQGERGELF
TRBJ2-2 | TRBD2 | 14 | TRBV7-2 | ASSLSRTRRTGELF
TRBJ1-5 | NA | 12 | TRBV20-1 | SARREEAYQPQH
TRBJ2-2 | NA | 13 | TRBV11-2 | ASSNNSANTGELF
TRBJ2-1 | TRBD2 | 14 | TRBV19 | ASRIAGGGSYNEQF
TRBJ1-4 | TRBD1 | 12 | TRBV2 | ASSPRTGGEKLF
TRBJ2-7 | NA | 12 | TRBV20-1 | SAPNYREGYEQY
TRBJ1-2 | NA | 12 | TRBV24-1 | ATQTGSDYDGYT
TRBJ1-2 | NA | 12 | TRBV2 | ASTNPRRGISYT
TRBJ2-1 | NA | 14 | TRBV7-9 | ASSTLDAGTPVEQF